This entry describes one T cell receptor beta chain. The source of the sample is a study of T cell changes during pregnancy in multiple sclerosis. Only in-frame clones appear in the TCRdb table, and some are missing; sequencing was by immunoSEQ multiplex PCR. The sample shows some 27,000 clones, 85% to 90% of them seen only once. The V gene's germline CDR1 is SGDLS and CDR2 YYNGEE. The CDR3 has 14 amino acids. Deletions cut 5 bases from V and 8 bases from J, with 19 bases between. The starting material was CD4+ T cells from peripheral blood mononuclear cells, obtained in the second trimester of pregnancy. The chain recombines TRBV9 with TRBJ1-2, with no clear D. The receptor was derived from a female donor with multiple sclerosis, enrolled in a pregnancy study. The CDR3: CASSHPGLPRGYTF. As DNA, the CDR3 is TGTGCCAGCAGTCACCCCGGACTTCCGAGAGGCTACACCTTC.